The sequence of this T cell receptor beta chain was determined in a study of regulatory T cells in long-lasting Graves disease. Study-level background: Treatment with antithyroid drugs for over 5 years, together with positive TSH receptor antibodies, meant persistent Graves' disease.

V shed 5 bases, J shed 5 bases, and the junction held 9 bases outside the gene matches. The CDR3 is made up of 16 amino acids. Germline V lookup: CDR1 SGHTA, CDR2 FQGNSA. General study findings and limits: New patients shared 966 public clonotypes, fewer than the approximately 3,000 shared by persistent patients. Among samples with persistent disease, TRBV28, TRBJ1-2 and TRBJ2-5 were favored.

HTBI primers from iRepertoire and Arm-PCR of CDR3 regions yielded the TCR beta libraries. TCRdb re-analysed the multiplex PCR reads in MiXCR, keeping a single row per CDR3 protein. The sample consists of more than 350,000 distinct CDR3 sequences, around 20% of them appearing once. The table lists this clonotype with many counts. Its target is not known. The time point here: persistent/refractory GD, antithyroid drugs over 5 years with positive TRAb. Extracted RNA from PBMCs served as the source of the TCR library. The sequence was collected from a female donor with Graves disease. The sample consisted of peripheral blood mononuclear cells (PBMCs), taken when the disease was refractory, from a patient treated with antithyroid drugs. The J gene is TRBJ2-5, the V gene TRBV7-2; 12 nucleotides agree with TRBD2. The CDR3 bases are TGTGCCAGCAGCCCGCCGGGACTAGCGGGTTCTGAGACCCAGTACTTC. Protein: CASSPPGLAGSETQYF.